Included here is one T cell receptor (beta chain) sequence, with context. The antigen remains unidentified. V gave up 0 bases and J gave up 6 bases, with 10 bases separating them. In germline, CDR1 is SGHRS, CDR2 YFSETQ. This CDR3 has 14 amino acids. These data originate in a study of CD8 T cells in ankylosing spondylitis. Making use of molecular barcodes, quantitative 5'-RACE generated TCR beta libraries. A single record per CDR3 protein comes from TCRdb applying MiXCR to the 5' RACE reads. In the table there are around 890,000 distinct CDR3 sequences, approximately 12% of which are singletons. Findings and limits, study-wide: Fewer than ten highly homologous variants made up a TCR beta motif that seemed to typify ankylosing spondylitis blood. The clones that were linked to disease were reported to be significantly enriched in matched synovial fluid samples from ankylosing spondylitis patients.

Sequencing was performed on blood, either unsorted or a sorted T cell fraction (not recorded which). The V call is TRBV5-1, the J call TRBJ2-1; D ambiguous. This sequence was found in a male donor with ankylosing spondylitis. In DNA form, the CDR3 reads TGCGCCAGCAGCTTGGGGGCCCCGACCAATGAGCAGTTCTTC. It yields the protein CASSLGAPTNEQFF.